This TCR beta chain was captured in a study of identical twins. One entry per CDR3 protein results from TCRdb running MiXCR on the 5' RACE reads. Among around 100,000 distinct CDR3 sequences, about 6% were seen once, and the ten largest hold around 12%. The V gene end was trimmed by 1 base and the J gene end by 6 bases; junction bases not matched to a gene: 12. Germline assignment: CDR1 SGHAT and CDR2 FQNNGV. This CDR3 has 19 residues. There are many counts of this clonotype. The chain is built from TRBV11-2 and TRBJ2-1; 13 bases align to TRBD2. Sequenced: memory T cells sorted from blood. The source of this sequence is a woman aged 50 to 60 in good health. CDR3 region: CASSLGGLAGTHRGNEQFF. The CDR3 coding sequence is TGTGCCAGCAGCTTAGGGGGACTAGCGGGAACTCACAGGGGCAATGAGCAGTTCTTC. The entire variable domain, with the rest obtained from reference TRBV11-2 and TRBJ2-1, is as follows: EAGVAQSPRYKIIEKRQSVAFWCNPISGHATLYWYQQILGQGPKLLIQFQNNGVVDDSQLPKDRFSAERLKGVDSTLKIQPAKLEDSAVYLCASSLGGLAGTHRGNEQFFGPGTRLTVL.